This T cell receptor (beta chain) was captured by sequencing in a study of a mutant IDH1 vaccine in newly diagnosed glioma. On the study more broadly: Vaccination was launched 4-6 weeks after radiotherapy alone, or with temozolomide cycles.

Using immunoSEQ multiplex PCR, the repertoire was profiled, and TCRdb retains in-frame clones only, with some absent. Seen here are 30,000 to 40,000 clones, around 80% observed once, and the top ten hold about 3.2%. Study results and limitations: Apparently unrelated to pseudoprogression were changes in the top peripheral T cell clonotypes.

Time point in this sample: week 35, safety follow-up. Every vaccine dose comprised 300 ug of mutant IDH1 20-mer peptide plus topical imiquimod. Concerning this clone: Its antigen is not identified.

This CDR3 is built from 16 residues. Germline CDR1 and CDR2: SGHAT and FQNNGV. V was shortened by 5 bases and J by 2 bases, with 17 bases between the two germline ends. V is TRBV11-2 and J is TRBJ2-3; a weak D match, TRBD2 (5 bases). This TCR derives from a man between 35 and 55 years old with glioma. Some clones in this sample may be carry-over from other donors' samples. The specimen comprised PBMCs, sampled from a glioma patient whose treatment included an IDH1 peptide vaccine. The chain's CDR3 is CASSPIGRRITDTQYF. Here the CDR3 DNA reads TGTGCCAGCAGCCCCATCGGAAGGAGGATCACAGATACGCAGTATTTT.